Following are 9 T cell receptor beta chains from one sample sequenced in a study of CD8+CD57+ T cells in acquired aplastic anemia. CDR3 and TCR beta VDJ profiling relied on a genomic DNA template. MiXCR was run by TCRdb on the reads, yielding one entry per CDR3 protein. The data hold 150,000 to 200,000 distinct CDR3 sequences, with 55% to 80% observed a single time. Specimen: sorted CD4+, CD8+, or CD8+CD57+ T cells (not recorded which) from PBMCs. These receptors came from a human donor in good health.

The chain links TRBV7-2 to TRBJ2-1; the D gene could be TRBD1 or TRBD2 (6 bases each). Germline assignment: CDR1 SGHTA and CDR2 FQGNSA. The CDR3 has 16 residues. Trimming removed 4 bases at V and 10 bases at J, with 23 bases between. CDR3: CASSYTPSQGTGEQFF. The CDR3 DNA follows: TGTGCCAGCAGCTACACCCCGTCTCAGGGGACTGGGGAGCAGTTCTTC.

The chain employs TRBV27 and TRBJ1-5, with D uncertain. V gave up 11 bases and J gave up 1 base, with 9 bases separating them. Germline V gives CDR1 MNHEY, CDR2 SMNVEV (reference sequence). The CDR3 is 12 amino acids. DNA of the CDR3: TGTGCCGCGGGTAGGAGCAATCAGCCCCAGCATTTT. Its translation is CAAGRSNQPQHF.

This clonotype came up many times. The V and J genes are TRBV6-5 and TRBJ2-6; D not resolved. Trimming took 5 bases from V and 0 from J, leaving 17 bases between them. Germline V gene lookup returns CDR1 MNHEY and CDR2 SVGAGI. This CDR3 region has 18 residues. This chain's CDR3 is CASSPGAPESSGANVLTF. CDR3 coding DNA: TGTGCCAGCAGTCCTGGAGCTCCTGAGAGCTCTGGGGCCAACGTCCTGACTTTC.

The gene calls are TRBV19 and TRBJ1-6; D call uncertain. Germline V CDR1 and CDR2: LNHDA, SQIVND (reference sequence). The CDR3 has 14 amino acids. Trimming took off 5 bases at V and 8 bases at J, with 13 bases between the two ends. The CDR3 spells CASSDTPRDSPLHF. Here the CDR3 DNA reads TGTGCCAGTAGTGATACCCCGAGGGATTCACCCCTCCACTTT.

This clonotype has only a few counts. The chain carries TRBV13 and TRBJ1-2; tentative D call: TRBD1 (5 bases). This CDR3 has 12 amino acids. The germline V gene encodes CDR1 PRHDT and CDR2 FYEKMQ (reference sequence). Trimming removed 3 bases from V and 6 bases from J, with 8 bases in between. The CDR3 DNA follows: TGTGCCAGCAGCTTGTTGGGGCATGGCTACACCTTC. Translating gives CASSLLGHGYTF.

The rearrangement uses TRBV10-3 and TRBJ2-3; D uncertain. Trimming removed 11 bases from V and 3 bases from J, with 6 bases in between. Germline lookup yields CDR1 ENHRY and CDR2 SYGVKD. The CDR3 length is 10 residues. The CDR3 is CAGGTDTQYF. CDR3 coding DNA: TGTGCCGGCGGAACAGATACGCAGTATTTT.

V and J are TRBV24-1 and TRBJ2-2, with no clear D. V was cut by 0 bases and J by 3 bases, with 4 bases left in between. The CDR3 contains 14 residues. CDR1 is KGHDR and CDR2 is SFDVKD in the germline V gene. The CDR3 coding sequence is TGTGCCACCAGTGATTTGGGGCACACCGGGGAGCTGTTTTTT. This sequence encodes CATSDLGHTGELFF.

This chain connects TRBV2 to TRBJ2-5; D remains unclear. Germline CDR1 and CDR2: SNHLY and FYNNEI. V lost 6 bases and J lost 2, with 10 bases in between. The CDR3 extends over 13 amino acids. CDR3 in DNA: TGTGCCAGCAGCCGAGAGAGACAAGAGACCCAGTACTTC. Translating it yields CASSRERQETQYF. Using reference TRBV2 and TRBJ2-5 for the parts outside the CDR3, the full variable domain is EPEVTQTPSHQVTQMGQEVILRCVPISNHLYFYWYRQILGQKVEFLVSFYNNEISEKSEIFDDQFSVERPDGSNFTLKIRSTKLEDSAMYFCASSRERQETQYFGPGTRLLVL.

The genes are TRBV7-9 and TRBJ2-5; D possibly corresponds to TRBD1 (7 bases). Deletions cut 3 bases from V and 2 bases from J, with 13 bases between. The germline CDR1 and CDR2 sequences are SEHNR and FQNEAQ (reference sequence). The CDR3 has 15 residues. The CDR3 protein is CASSFGGQIQETQYF. In DNA, the CDR3 is TGTGCCAGCAGCTTCGGGGGACAGATTCAAGAGACCCAGTACTTC.